These 20 T cell receptor beta chains were all obtained from the same sample, sequenced in a study of T cell responses to AZD1222 COVID-19 vaccine. TCRdb keeps only in-frame clones here, not all; method: immunoSEQ multiplex PCR. The table has about 130,000 clones, roughly 88% seen once. The specimen comprised peripheral blood, sampled on day 0 of AZD1222 vaccination. These receptors were obtained from an adult in good health.

The chain has TRBV5-4 and TRBJ2-7; weak D call: TRBD2 (6 bases). Germline V lookup: CDR1 SGHNT, CDR2 YYREEE (reference sequence). V was cut by 0 bases and J by 5 bases, with 12 bases left in between. The length of the CDR3 is 14 residues. CDR3 DNA sequence: TGTGCCAGCAGCTTGGCCGGGGGAGCCCACGAGCAGTACTTC. Protein sequence: CASSLAGGAHEQYF.

The CDR3 region is CSVYGLPSYEQYF. The CDR3 DNA follows: TGCAGCGTATACGGTCTGCCTTCCTACGAGCAGTACTTC. This sequence joins TRBV29-1 and TRBJ2-7; no firm D call. V was trimmed by 6 bases and J by 1 base, leaving 13 bases between them. Germline assignment: CDR1 SQVTM and CDR2 ANQGSEA. The length of the CDR3 is 13 residues.

This chain joins TRBV4-2 and TRBJ2-3, with TRBD2 matching 15 bases. With 1 base clipped from V and 4 bases from J, the junction kept 0 bases outside the gene matches. CDR1 is LGHNA and CDR2 is YNFKEQ in the germline V gene. CDR3 length: 16 amino acids. The CDR3 reads CASSQGTSGGADTQYF. The CDR3 region has the DNA TGTGCCAGCAGCCAAGGGACTAGCGGGGGGGCAGATACGCAGTATTTT.

The chain combines TRBV28 with TRBJ1-2, with a weak D call TRBD1 (6 bases). Trimming took 0 bases from V and 7 from J, leaving 18 bases between them. The germline V gene has CDR1 MDHEN and CDR2 SYDVKM. The CDR3 contains 16 residues. For the CDR3, the DNA is TGTGCCAGCAGTTTATGGGGGGACACAGAGGGCACTGGCTACACCTTC. This codes for CASSLWGDTEGTGYTF.

The chain links TRBV11-2 to TRBJ2-5, with D possibly matching TRBD2 (5 bases). Germline assignment: CDR1 SGHAT and CDR2 FQNNGV. The CDR3 spans 16 residues. With 3 bases removed from V and 4 bases from J, the gap between germline ends came to 18 bases. CDR3 coding DNA: TGTGCCAGCAGCTTCGCCCCAACAATCCGGGGAGAGACCCAGTACTTC. Its protein is CASSFAPTIRGETQYF.

The gene calls are TRBV19 and TRBJ2-5; 11 bases are shared with TRBD2. The trim removed 4 bases at V and 5 bases at J, leaving 6 bases unmatched. Germline values: CDR1 LNHDA, CDR2 SQIVND (reference sequence). The CDR3 length is 15 residues. CDR3 nucleotides: TGTGCCAGTAGTAATATAGCGGGGGGGCCGGAGACCCAGTACTTC. It codes for CASSNIAGGPETQYF. The full variable domain, completed using reference TRBV19 and TRBJ2-5, is DGGITQSPKYLFRKEGQNVTLSCEQNLNHDAMYWYRQDPGQGLRLIYYSQIVNDFQKGDIAEGYSVSREKKESFPLTVTSAQKNPTAFYLCASSNIAGGPETQYFGPGTRLLVL.

The DNA of the CDR3 is TGTGCCAGCTCACCATTTCCCCCAGGGGAGGATGAAAAACTGTTTTTT. The encoded protein is CASSPFPPGEDEKLFF. V and J are TRBV18 and TRBJ1-4, with D perhaps TRBD1 (6 bases). Germline CDR1 KGHSH, CDR2 LQKENI. The CDR3 runs 16 residues. With 2 bases removed from V and 6 bases from J, the gap between germline ends came to 16 bases.

This clone has only a few counts. This chain connects TRBV12-3 or TRBV12-4 to TRBJ1-2; D ambiguous. The CDR3 runs 13 residues. Trimming pared 3 bases from V and 4 bases from J, leaving 9 bases between. CDR3 coding DNA: TGTGCCAGCAGTTTGGCGGGGTTCTATGGCTACACCTTC. This translates into CASSLAGFYGYTF.

V gene TRBV5-4 combines with J gene TRBJ1-1; D is unclear. This CDR3 region has 14 residues. V shed 2 bases and J shed 1 base, with 9 bases lying between them. The germline gives CDR1 SGHNT, CDR2 YYREEE (reference sequence). CDR3 DNA sequence: TGTGCCAGCAGCTTCCCGGGTTCGAACACTGAAGCTTTCTTT. Encoded protein: CASSFPGSNTEAFF.

This chain's CDR3 is CASSRGQGVRNTQYF. In DNA form, the CDR3 reads TGTGCCAGTAGCCGGGGACAGGGGGTCCGGAATACGCAGTATTTT. The V and J genes are TRBV19 and TRBJ2-3, with TRBD1 matching over 11 bases. The germline V gene encodes CDR1 LNHDA and CDR2 SQIVND (reference sequence). The CDR3 runs to 15 residues. J gave up 7 bases and V 6 bases, and 9 bases lay outside the gene matches.

The genes are TRBV18 and TRBJ1-2; 9 bases align to TRBD1. J lost 6 bases, V lost 3 bases, and 2 bases had no gene match. CDR1 is KGHSH, CDR2 LQKENI, per germline. This CDR3 region has 13 residues. The CDR3 bases are TGTGCCAGCTCACCGACAGGGGGGAATGGCTACACCTTC. Its protein product is CASSPTGGNGYTF.

The rearrangement joins TRBV14 to TRBJ2-1; D unclear. The CDR3 runs 16 residues. Germline V gene sequence: CDR1 SGHDN, CDR2 FVKESK. Trimming removed 0 bases at V and 0 bases at J, with 9 bases between. The CDR3: CASSQDLFSSYNEQFF. The CDR3 bases are TGTGCCAGCAGCCAAGATCTGTTCAGCTCCTACAATGAGCAGTTCTTC.

V is TRBV5-1 and J is TRBJ2-2, with a tentative D call TRBD2 (5 bases). The CDR3 contains 15 residues. V lost 4 bases to trimming and J lost 5 bases, with 15 bases between them. CDR1 and CDR2 from the germline V gene are SGHRS and YFSETQ. The CDR3 nucleotides read TGCGCCAGCAGCCCCCCGGGCGGGCGGACCGGGGAGCTGTTTTTT. It is translated as CASSPPGGRTGELFF.

V usage is TRBV4-1 and J usage is TRBJ1-2, with TRBD1 matching 8 bases. The germline gives CDR1 MGHRA, CDR2 YSYEKL. With 3 bases clipped from V and 5 bases from J, the junction kept 5 bases outside the gene matches. The CDR3 runs to 14 residues. This chain's CDR3 is CASSQPTGGYGYTF. In DNA, the CDR3 is TGCGCCAGCAGCCAGCCCACAGGGGGGTATGGCTACACCTTC.

The chain joins TRBV30 to TRBJ1-2; perhaps TRBD1 as D (6 bases). Trimming took 3 bases from V and 3 from J, leaving 20 bases between them. The CDR3 totals 16 residues. Germline CDR1 reads GTSNPN; CDR2 reads SVGIG (reference sequence). CDR3 sequence (DNA): TGTGCCTGGAGCGTCGGGGGGGCAGCCGACTACTATGGCTACACCTTC. It specifies CAWSVGGAADYYGYTF. The full variable domain, completed using reference TRBV30 and TRBJ1-2, is SQTIHQWPATLVQPVGSPLSLECTVEGTSNPNLYWYRQAAGRGLQLLFYSVGIGQISSEVPQNLSASRPQDRQFILSSKKLLLSDSGFYLCAWSVGGAADYYGYTFGSGTRLTVV.

The chain combines TRBV9 with TRBJ1-6; TRBD1 might be the D (5 bases). The CDR3 covers 15 residues. With 0 bases removed from V and 5 bases from J, the gap between germline ends came to 9 bases. Germline V gene data show CDR1 as SGDLS and CDR2 as YYNGEE. The CDR3 nucleotides are TGTGCCAGCAGCGTAGCCGGACATAATAATTCACCCCTCCACTTT. Its protein product is CASSVAGHNNSPLHF.

The chain has TRBV19 and TRBJ1-4, with no clear D. Germline assignment: CDR1 LNHDA and CDR2 SQIVND (reference sequence). Trimming cost V 4 bases and J 6 bases, with 6 bases left between them. CDR3 length: 12 amino acids. CDR3 residues: CASSSTYEKLFF. Here the CDR3 DNA reads TGTGCCAGTAGTAGCACCTATGAAAAACTGTTTTTT.

The table lists this clone with a count of one. The chain employs TRBV20-1 and TRBJ1-1; D remains unclear. CDR1 and CDR2 (germline): DFQATT, SNEGSKA (reference sequence). CDR3 length: 11 amino acids. The germline V and J ends were trimmed by 8 bases and 4 bases, with 11 bases remaining between them. The CDR3, as DNA: TGCAGTCTAGCTAAAGGCACTGAAGCTTTCTTT. This sequence encodes CSLAKGTEAFF.

The CDR3 is CASSTDGPRNGYTF. CDR3 DNA: TGTGCCAGCAGCACCGACGGACCCCGCAATGGCTACACCTTC. V usage is TRBV7-9 and J usage is TRBJ1-2; no clear D. Germline V CDR1 and CDR2: SEHNR, FQNEAQ (reference sequence). The length of the CDR3 is 14 residues. Trimming cost V 5 bases and J 6 bases, with 16 bases left between them.

The chain joins TRBV20-1 to TRBJ2-1, with 9 bases lining up with TRBD2. Germline CDR1 DFQATT, CDR2 SNEGSKA (reference sequence). The CDR3 extends over 15 amino acids. V shed 3 bases and J 1 base; nucleotides not matched to a gene: 4. CDR3 nucleotides: TGCAGTGCTAGTCGGCGGGAGGGGTCCTACAATGAGCAGTTCTTC. Translation: CSASRREGSYNEQFF.